This entry lists 20 T cell receptor beta chains sequenced from one sample in a study of shared clonotypes between healthy human individuals. Here immunoSEQ multiplex PCR was the method, and the copy in TCRdb shows in-frame clones only, minus some. The data hold about 990,000 clones, with around three quarters observed a single time. The specimen sequenced was memory CD4+ T cells from PBMCs. Subset: CD45RA-negative fraction. The receptor set was obtained from a man younger than 35 in good health. Some clones in this sample may be carry-over from other donors' samples.

The chain links TRBV4-1 to TRBJ1-4; 8 nucleotides line up with TRBD1. Looked up from germline, CDR1 is MGHRA and CDR2 is YSYEKL. This CDR3 spans 17 amino acids. The V segment lost 0 bases and the J segment 7 bases; nucleotides outside the gene matches: 10. The CDR3 loop reads CASSQEKQDREGEKLFF. CDR3 nucleotide sequence: TGCGCCAGCAGCCAAGAAAAGCAGGACAGGGAAGGTGAAAAACTGTTTTTT.

The chain recombines TRBV7-6 with TRBJ2-3; tentatively, D is TRBD2 (5 bases). The CDR3 length is 15 residues. Germline CDR1 and CDR2: SGHVS and FNYEAQ. Trimming shortened V by 1 base and J by 4 bases, and 12 bases separated the two germline ends. The CDR3 DNA sequence: TGTGCCAGCAGCTTAGGGGAGTGGAAGGCAGATACGCAGTATTTT. It yields the protein CASSLGEWKADTQYF. The variable domain in full, with the rest retrieved from reference TRBV7-6 and TRBJ2-3, is GAGVSQSPRYKVTKRGQDVALRCDPISGHVSLYWYRQALGQGPEFLTYFNYEAQQDKSGLPNDRFSAERPEGSISTLTIQRTEQRDSAMYRCASSLGEWKADTQYFGPGTRLTVL.

The chain joins TRBV5-1 to TRBJ1-2; D is unresolved. Trimming removed 1 base from V and 0 bases from J, with 10 bases in between. The CDR3 spans 15 residues. The germline CDR1 and CDR2 sequences are SGHRS and YFSETQ. CDR3 protein: CASSLTDFANYGYTF. The CDR3 DNA reads as TGCGCCAGCAGCTTGACGGATTTTGCTAACTATGGCTACACCTTC.

The rearrangement links TRBV11-2 to TRBJ2-7; D possibly corresponds to TRBD1 (5 bases). The CDR3 is 13 residues long. Germline V gene sequence: CDR1 SGHAT, CDR2 FQNNGV. V was cut by 6 bases and J by 2 bases, with 11 bases left in between. Written as DNA, the CDR3 is TGTGCCAGCAGTACTACAGGTACCTACGAGCAGTACTTC. Encoded protein: CASSTTGTYEQYF.

The V gene is TRBV4-3, the J gene TRBJ2-7; no clear D gene. The CDR3 spans 14 residues. Deletions cut 0 bases from V and 4 bases from J, with 10 bases between. Germline loops: CDR1 LGHNA, CDR2 YSLEER. The CDR3 protein is CASSQEAAGYEQYF. CDR3 DNA sequence: TGCGCCAGCAGCCAAGAGGCGGCAGGATACGAGCAGTACTTC.

Notes on this clone: The likely explanation is a read error, given a far larger clone one base away. The same CDR3 arises from other DNA sequences in this sample as well. The rearrangement joins TRBV28 to TRBJ1-2; D unresolved. CDR1 is MDHEN, CDR2 SYDVKM, per germline. The CDR3 is 10 amino acids. V was pared by 5 bases and J by 4 bases, with 2 bases between. This chain's CDR3 is CASSGYGYTF. CDR3 nucleotides: TGTGCCAGCAGTGGCTATGGCTACACCTTC.

The gene calls are TRBV6-1 and TRBJ2-7; possibly TRBD1 or TRBD2 for D (5 bases each). Germline CDR1 is MNHNS and CDR2 is SASEGT. Deletions cut 3 bases from V and 4 bases from J, with 19 bases between. The CDR3 is made up of 16 amino acids. CDR3 sequence reads: CASSDPGRLGVYEQYF. CDR3 nucleotides: TGTGCCAGCAGTGACCCGGGACGGCTCGGGGTTTACGAGCAGTACTTC.

As to this clone: This CDR3 is also generated by other DNA sequences in the sample. V usage is TRBV6-5 and J usage is TRBJ2-2; 8 bases align to TRBD1. J was trimmed by 2 bases and V by 5 bases; bases with no gene match: 4. Germline CDR1 is MNHEY and CDR2 is SVGAGI. The CDR3 is 15 amino acids. The CDR3 loop is CASSRQGTNTGELFF. The CDR3 bases are TGTGCCAGCAGTCGACAGGGGACTAACACCGGGGAGCTGTTTTTT.

The CDR3 spells CASSPRTSGSGRYEQYF. The CDR3 coding sequence is TGTGCCAGCTCACCACGGACTAGCGGGAGCGGTCGGTACGAGCAGTACTTC. This rearrangement joins TRBV18 to TRBJ2-7, with 13 bases matching TRBD2. This CDR3 contains 17 residues. J gave up 4 bases and V 1 base, and 7 bases lay outside the gene matches. CDR1 is KGHSH and CDR2 is LQKENI in the germline V gene.

The rearrangement uses TRBV6-1 and TRBJ2-7; no firm D call. V shed 2 bases and J shed 0 bases, with 11 bases lying between them. CDR3 length: 15 residues. CDR1 and CDR2 (germline): MNHNS, SASEGT. CDR3 region: CASSEKVGYSYEQYF. The CDR3 coding sequence is TGTGCCAGCAGTGAAAAGGTAGGGTACTCCTACGAGCAGTACTTC.

In the case of this clone: Germline is not matched at one junction end, which may reflect a read error. The V gene is TRBV7-3, the J gene TRBJ2-4; D is ambiguous. Germline V CDR1 and CDR2: SGHTA, FQGTGA. The CDR3 is made up of 13 amino acids. The CDR3 nucleotides are TGTGCCAGCAGCTCCGGACCCAACAACATTCAGTACTTC. Protein product: CASSSGPNNIQYF.

The table lists this clone with a count of one. The rearrangement links TRBV5-1 to TRBJ2-6; the D is unclear. Germline V gene data show CDR1 as SGHRS and CDR2 as YFSETQ. This CDR3 has 14 residues. With 6 bases removed from V and 1 base from J, the gap between germline ends came to 8 bases. CDR3 sequence: CASNLLSGANVLTF. DNA for the CDR3: TGCGCCAGCAACCTATTGTCTGGGGCCAACGTCCTGACTTTC.

The rearrangement links TRBV6-1 to TRBJ2-3; TRBD1 aligns across 10 bases. V dropped 6 bases and J dropped 2; count of bases not matched to a gene: 5. Germline V gene sequence: CDR1 MNHNS, CDR2 SASEGT. The length of the CDR3 is 15 residues. This CDR3 reads CASRPGTGVTDTQYF. CDR3 sequence (DNA): TGTGCCAGCAGGCCCGGGACAGGGGTCACAGATACGCAGTATTTT.

This clone was seen a single time. The V call is TRBV28, the J call TRBJ1-1; no clear D. Between the trimmed V and J ends, which lost 6 bases and 1 base, there was a span of 12 bases. Germline values: CDR1 MDHEN, CDR2 SYDVKM. The CDR3 contains 14 residues. This CDR3 reads CASRYGLGNTEAFF. In DNA, the CDR3 is TGTGCCAGCAGATACGGACTGGGGAACACTGAAGCTTTCTTT.

V gene TRBV4-1 combines with J gene TRBJ2-7, with 10 bases fitting TRBD1. Trimming took 5 bases from V and 3 from J; bases not matched to a gene: 10. Germline CDR1 reads MGHRA; CDR2 reads YSYEKL. The CDR3 totals 16 residues. The CDR3 here is CASSATPGQGFYEQYF. Here the CDR3 DNA reads TGCGCCAGCAGCGCCACTCCGGGACAGGGGTTCTACGAGCAGTACTTC.

V is TRBV5-6 and J is TRBJ2-1; D remains unclear. V lost 5 bases to trimming and J lost 2 bases, with 5 bases between them. This CDR3 contains 12 residues. Germline assignment: CDR1 SGHDT and CDR2 YYEEEE. The CDR3 nucleotides are TGTGCCAGCAGTTCCACCTACAATGAGCAGTTCTTC. Its protein is CASSSTYNEQFF.

As to this clone: Other DNA sequences in this specimen translate into the identical CDR3. This rearrangement joins TRBV27 to TRBJ2-7; D is unresolved. The CDR3 length is 12 residues. Germline V CDR1 and CDR2: MNHEY, SMNVEV (reference sequence). V was trimmed by 3 bases and J by 4 bases, leaving 7 bases between them. The CDR3 region has the DNA TGTGCCAGCAGTTTTTCCGGGTACGAGCAGTACTTC. This translates into CASSFSGYEQYF.

The chain combines TRBV27 with TRBJ2-3; 7 bases align to TRBD2. V lost 6 bases, J lost 0 bases, and 6 bases stayed unmatched. CDR1 is MNHEY and CDR2 is SMNVEV in the germline V gene (reference sequence). The CDR3 totals 15 residues. The CDR3 region has the DNA TGTGCCAGCAGACGACTAGCATTTAGCACAGATACGCAGTATTTT. This sequence encodes CASRRLAFSTDTQYF.

The chain joins TRBV9 to TRBJ1-2; TRBD1 aligns across 12 bases. The CDR3 has 15 amino acids. The J segment lost 4 bases and the V segment lost 4 bases, leaving 5 bases of the junction unmatched. In germline, CDR1 is SGDLS, CDR2 YYNGEE. CDR3 sequence (DNA): TGTGCCAGCAGCCAAGGGACAGGGGGCTCCTATGGCTACACCTTC. This translates into CASSQGTGGSYGYTF.

The V and J genes are TRBV7-3 and TRBJ1-1, with a weak D call TRBD1 (5 bases). The CDR3 length is 13 residues. The ends were cut back, 1 base at V and 3 bases at J, with 6 bases in the middle. In germline, CDR1 is SGHTA, CDR2 FQGTGA. CDR3 sequence: CASSLKQDTEAFF. The CDR3 nucleotides read TGTGCCAGCAGCTTAAAACAGGACACTGAAGCTTTCTTT.